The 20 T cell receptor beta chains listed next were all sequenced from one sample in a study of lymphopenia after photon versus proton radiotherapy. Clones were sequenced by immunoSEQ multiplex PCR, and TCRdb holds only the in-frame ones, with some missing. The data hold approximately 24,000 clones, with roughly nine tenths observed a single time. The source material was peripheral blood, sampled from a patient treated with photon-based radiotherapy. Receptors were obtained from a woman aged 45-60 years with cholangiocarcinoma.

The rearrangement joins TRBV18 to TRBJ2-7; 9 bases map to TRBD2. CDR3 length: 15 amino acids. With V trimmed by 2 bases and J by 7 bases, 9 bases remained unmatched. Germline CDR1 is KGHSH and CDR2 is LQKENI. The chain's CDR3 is CASSPRASGVGEQYF. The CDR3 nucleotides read TGTGCCAGCTCACCAAGGGCTAGCGGGGTTGGAGAGCAGTACTTC. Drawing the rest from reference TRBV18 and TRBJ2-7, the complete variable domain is NAGVMQNPRHLVRRRGQEARLRCSPMKGHSHVYWYRQLPEEGLKFMVYLQKENIIDESGMPKERFSAEFPKEGPSILRIQQVVRGDSAAYFCASSPRASGVGEQYFGPGTRLTVT.

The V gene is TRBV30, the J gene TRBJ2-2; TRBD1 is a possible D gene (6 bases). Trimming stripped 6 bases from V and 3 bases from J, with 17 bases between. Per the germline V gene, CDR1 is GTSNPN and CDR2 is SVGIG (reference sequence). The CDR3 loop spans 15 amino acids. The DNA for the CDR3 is TGTGCCTGCCTACAAAAAAACAGGGACACCGGGGAGCTGTTTTTT. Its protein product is CACLQKNRDTGELFF.

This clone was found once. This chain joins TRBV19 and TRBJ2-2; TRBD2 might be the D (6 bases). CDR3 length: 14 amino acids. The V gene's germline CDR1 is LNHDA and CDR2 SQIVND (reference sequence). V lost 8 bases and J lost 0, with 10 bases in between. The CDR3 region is CASRGTANTGELFF. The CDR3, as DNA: TGTGCCAGTCGCGGGACGGCGAACACCGGGGAGCTGTTTTTT.

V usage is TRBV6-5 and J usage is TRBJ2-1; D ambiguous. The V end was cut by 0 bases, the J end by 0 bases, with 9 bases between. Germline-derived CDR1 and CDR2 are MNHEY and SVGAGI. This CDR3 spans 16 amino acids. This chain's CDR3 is CASSYSSSPSYNEQFF. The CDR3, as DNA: TGTGCCAGCAGTTACTCTTCATCCCCCTCCTACAATGAGCAGTTCTTC.

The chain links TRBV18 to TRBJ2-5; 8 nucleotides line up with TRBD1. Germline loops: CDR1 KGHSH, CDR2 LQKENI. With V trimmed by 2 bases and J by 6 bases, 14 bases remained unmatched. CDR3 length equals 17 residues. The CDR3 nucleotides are TGTGCCAGCTCACCATACACGTCCGGACAGGGTATGCAGACCCAGTACTTC. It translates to CASSPYTSGQGMQTQYF.

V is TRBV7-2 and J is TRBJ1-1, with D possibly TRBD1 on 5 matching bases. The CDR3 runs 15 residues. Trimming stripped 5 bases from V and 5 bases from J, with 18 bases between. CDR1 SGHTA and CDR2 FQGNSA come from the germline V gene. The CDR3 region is CASSQSQGLGTEAFF. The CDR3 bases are TGTGCCAGCAGCCAATCTCAGGGCCTGGGGACTGAAGCTTTCTTT.

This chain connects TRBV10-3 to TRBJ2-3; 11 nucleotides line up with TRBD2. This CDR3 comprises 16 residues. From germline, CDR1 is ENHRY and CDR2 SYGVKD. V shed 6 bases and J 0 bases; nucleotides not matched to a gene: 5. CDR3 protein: CAIRPGTSGSTDTQYF. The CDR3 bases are TGTGCCATCAGACCCGGGACTAGCGGTAGCACAGATACGCAGTATTTT.

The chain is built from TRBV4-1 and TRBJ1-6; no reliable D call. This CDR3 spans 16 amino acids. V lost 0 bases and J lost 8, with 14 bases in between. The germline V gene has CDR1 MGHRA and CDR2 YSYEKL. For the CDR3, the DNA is TGCGCCAGCAGCCAAGATCTAGAGAGGGCGGATTCACCCCTCCACTTT. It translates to CASSQDLERADSPLHF.

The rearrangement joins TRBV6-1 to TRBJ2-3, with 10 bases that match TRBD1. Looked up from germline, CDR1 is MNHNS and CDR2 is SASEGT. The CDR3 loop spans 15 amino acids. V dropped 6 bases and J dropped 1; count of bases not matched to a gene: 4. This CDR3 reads CASRSGTGGTDTQYF. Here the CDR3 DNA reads TGTGCCAGCAGGTCCGGGACAGGGGGCACAGATACGCAGTATTTT.

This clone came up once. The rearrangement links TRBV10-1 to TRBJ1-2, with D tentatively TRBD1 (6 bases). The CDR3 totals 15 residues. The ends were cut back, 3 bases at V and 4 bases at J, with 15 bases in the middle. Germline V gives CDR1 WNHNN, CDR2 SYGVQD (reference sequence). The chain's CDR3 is CASSEQGHPAYGYTF. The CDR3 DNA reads TGCGCCAGCAGTGAACAGGGACATCCCGCCTATGGCTACACCTTC.

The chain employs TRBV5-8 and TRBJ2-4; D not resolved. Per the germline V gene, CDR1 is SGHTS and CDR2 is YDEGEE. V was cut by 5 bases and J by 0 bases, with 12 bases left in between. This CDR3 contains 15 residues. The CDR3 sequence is CASRDESLAKNIQYF. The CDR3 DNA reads TGTGCCAGCAGAGACGAGTCCCTAGCCAAAAACATTCAGTACTTC.

CDR3 sequence: CSAGPEGYYGYTF. The CDR3 bases are TGCAGCGCTGGCCCCGAGGGATACTATGGCTACACCTTC. The chain couples TRBV29-1 to TRBJ1-2, with D uncertain. This CDR3 comprises 13 residues. The V gene's germline CDR1 is SQVTM and CDR2 ANQGSEA. Trimming removed 7 bases from V and 3 bases from J, with 15 bases in between.

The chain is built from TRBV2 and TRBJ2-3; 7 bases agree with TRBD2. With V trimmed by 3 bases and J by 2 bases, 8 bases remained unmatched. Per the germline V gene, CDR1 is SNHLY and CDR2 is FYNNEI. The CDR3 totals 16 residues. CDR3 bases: TGTGCCAGCAGTGATAGTAAGAGCGGGGACACAGATACGCAGTATTTT. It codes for CASSDSKSGDTDTQYF.

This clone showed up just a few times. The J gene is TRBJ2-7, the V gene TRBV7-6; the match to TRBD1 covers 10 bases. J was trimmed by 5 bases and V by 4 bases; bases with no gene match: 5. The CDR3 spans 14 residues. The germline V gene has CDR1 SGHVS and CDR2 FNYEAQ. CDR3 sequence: CASSSDRGPHEQYF. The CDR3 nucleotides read TGTGCCAGCAGCTCAGACAGGGGGCCTCACGAGCAGTACTTC.

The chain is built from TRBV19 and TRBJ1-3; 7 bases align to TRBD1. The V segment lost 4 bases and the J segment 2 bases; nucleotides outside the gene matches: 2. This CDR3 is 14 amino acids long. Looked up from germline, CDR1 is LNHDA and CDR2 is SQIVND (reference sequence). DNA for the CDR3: TGTGCCAGTAGTACACAGGGGACTGGAAACACCATATATTTT. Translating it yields CASSTQGTGNTIYF.

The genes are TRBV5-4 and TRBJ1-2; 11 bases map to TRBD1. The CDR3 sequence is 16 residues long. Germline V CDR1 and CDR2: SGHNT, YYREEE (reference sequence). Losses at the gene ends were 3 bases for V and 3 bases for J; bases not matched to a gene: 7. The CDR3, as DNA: TGTGCCAGCAGCTCGGGACAGGGGGTAGGGTACTATGGCTACACCTTC. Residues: CASSSGQGVGYYGYTF.

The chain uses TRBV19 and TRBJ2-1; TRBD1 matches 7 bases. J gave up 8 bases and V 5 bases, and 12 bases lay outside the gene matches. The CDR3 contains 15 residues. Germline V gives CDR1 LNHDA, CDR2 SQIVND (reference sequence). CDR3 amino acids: CASSARDRVLDEQFF. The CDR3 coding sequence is TGTGCCAGTAGTGCCCGAGACAGGGTTCTCGATGAGCAGTTCTTC.

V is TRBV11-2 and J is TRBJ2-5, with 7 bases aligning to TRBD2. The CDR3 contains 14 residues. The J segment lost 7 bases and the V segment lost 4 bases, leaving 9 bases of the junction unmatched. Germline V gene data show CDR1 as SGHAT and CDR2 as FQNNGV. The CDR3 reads CASSYQRGLGTQYF. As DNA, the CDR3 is TGTGCCAGCAGCTACCAGCGGGGTCTGGGGACCCAGTACTTC. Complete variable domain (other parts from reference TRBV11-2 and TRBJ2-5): EAGVAQSPRYKIIEKRQSVAFWCNPISGHATLYWYQQILGQGPKLLIQFQNNGVVDDSQLPKDRFSAERLKGVDSTLKIQPAKLEDSAVYLCASSYQRGLGTQYFGPGTRLLVL.

CDR3 nucleotide sequence: TGTGCCAGTAGTATCCCGGACCCCAACGCAAACTATGGCTACACCTTC. It codes for CASSIPDPNANYGYTF. The chain uses TRBV19 and TRBJ1-2; D remains unclear. This CDR3 is built from 16 residues. Trimming took off 3 bases at V and 2 bases at J, with 16 bases between the two ends. CDR1 and CDR2 (germline): LNHDA, SQIVND (reference sequence).

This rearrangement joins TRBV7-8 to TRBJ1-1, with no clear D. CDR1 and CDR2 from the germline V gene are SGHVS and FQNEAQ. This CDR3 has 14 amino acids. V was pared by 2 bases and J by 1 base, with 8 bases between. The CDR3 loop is CASSLTWPNTEAFF. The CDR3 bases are TGTGCCAGCAGCTTAACCTGGCCGAACACTGAAGCTTTCTTT.